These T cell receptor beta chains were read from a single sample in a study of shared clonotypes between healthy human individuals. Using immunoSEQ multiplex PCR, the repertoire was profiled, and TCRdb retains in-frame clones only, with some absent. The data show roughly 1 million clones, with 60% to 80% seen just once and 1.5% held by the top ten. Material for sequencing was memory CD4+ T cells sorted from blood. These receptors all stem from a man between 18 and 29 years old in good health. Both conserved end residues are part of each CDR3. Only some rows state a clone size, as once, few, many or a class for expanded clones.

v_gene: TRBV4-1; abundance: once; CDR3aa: CASSQDGWDRARPLHF
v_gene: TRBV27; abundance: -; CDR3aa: CASSLLWGLETEKQYF
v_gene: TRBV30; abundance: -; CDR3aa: CAWSLGRAPGELFF
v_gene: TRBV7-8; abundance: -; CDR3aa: CASSPAGGGNLGNTIYF
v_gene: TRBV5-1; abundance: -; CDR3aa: CASSADRVSGNTIYF
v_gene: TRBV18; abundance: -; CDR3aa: CASSPGQTSYEQYF
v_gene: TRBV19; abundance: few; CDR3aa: CASSKGRGGYEQYF
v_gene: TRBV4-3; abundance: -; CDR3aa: CASSQAGRETDTQYF
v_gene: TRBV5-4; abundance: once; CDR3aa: CASSLSGGNTEAFF
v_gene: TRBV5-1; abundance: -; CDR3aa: CASSSSGTGEHTGELFF
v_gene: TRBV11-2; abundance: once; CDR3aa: CASSLVVLGLETQYF
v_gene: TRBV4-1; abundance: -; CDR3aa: CASSQVASGGASFNEQFF
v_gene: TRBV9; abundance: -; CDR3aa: CASSQRDLRTTDTQYF
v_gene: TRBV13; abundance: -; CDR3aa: CASSGKPTHNTGELFF